Listed below are T cell receptor beta chains from one sample, sequenced in a study of T cell responses to AZD1222 COVID-19 vaccine. Data came from immunoSEQ multiplex PCR; TCRdb stores just in-frame clones and leaves some out. The sample holds just over 60,000 clones, 65% to 80% seen once. Sequenced material: peripheral blood, taken on day 0 of AZD1222 vaccination. The receptor source for this set is an adult in good health. CDR3s include the opening cysteine and the closing phenylalanine or tryptophan. A D gene is named only where the DNA matches it firmly. Only part of the rows carry a size: once, few, many, or a class if the clone is expanded.

length | J | size | D | V | CDR3 | DNA
15 | TRBJ1-4 | few | TRBD1 | TRBV19 | CASSTDRVGNEKLFF | TGTGCCAGTAGTACCGACAGGGTGGGTAATGAAAAACTGTTTTTT
11 | TRBJ2-7 | . | . | TRBV20-1 | CSARDPPGQYF | TGCAGTGCTAGAGATCCTCCGGGACAGTACTTC
16 | TRBJ2-7 | few | TRBD1 | TRBV6-2/TRBV6-3 | CASSYTETGGGYEQYF | TGTGCCAGCAGTTACACAGAGACAGGGGGAGGCTACGAGCAGTACTTC
17 | TRBJ1-5 | . | . | TRBV2 | CASSETWTGDSNQPQHF | TGTGCCAGCAGTGAAACCTGGACGGGGGATAGCAATCAGCCCCAGCATTTT
14 | TRBJ1-2 | . | . | TRBV6-4 | CASSDQQGMGGYTF | TGTGCCAGCAGTGACCAGCAGGGTATGGGAGGCTACACCTTC
15 | TRBJ1-4 | many | TRBD1 | TRBV2 | CASSSGQGTNEKLFF | TGTGCCAGCAGTTCTGGACAGGGGACTAATGAAAAACTGTTTTTT
15 | TRBJ2-7 | . | . | TRBV15 | CATSREGNSLYEQYF | TGTGCCACCAGCAGAGAGGGGAACAGTCTATACGAGCAGTACTTC
12 | TRBJ1-5 | . | . | TRBV19 | CASRNSNQPQHF | TGTGCCAGCCGAAATAGCAATCAGCCCCAGCATTTT
16 | TRBJ2-1 | few | . | TRBV6-1 | CASSERGGGTYNEQFF | TGTGCCAGCAGTGAAAGGGGCGGGGGCACCTACAATGAGCAGTTCTTC
16 | TRBJ1-4 | . | . | TRBV27 | CASSLHLSETNEKLFF | TGTGCCAGCAGTTTACACCTCTCGGAAACTAATGAAAAACTGTTTTTT
14 | TRBJ2-4 | few | TRBD2 | TRBV28 | CASSPRGRRNIQYF | TGTGCCAGCAGCCCCCGCGGGAGGAGGAACATTCAGTACTTC
12 | TRBJ2-1 | . | . | TRBV24-1 | CATSDQGSEQFF | TGTGCCACCAGTGACCAGGGAAGTGAGCAGTTCTTC
15 | TRBJ2-1 | . | . | TRBV5-1 | CASSLGAGVYNEQFF | TGCGCCAGCAGCTTGGGCGCGGGCGTCTACAATGAGCAGTTCTTC
15 | TRBJ1-6 | . | . | TRBV5-1 | CASKEGLSYNSPLHF | TGCGCCAGCAAGGAGGGGCTCTCCTATAATTCACCCCTCCACTTT
16 | TRBJ2-3 | . | . | TRBV25-1 | CASSESLGEISDTQYF | TGTGCCAGCAGTGAATCACTAGGGGAGATATCAGATACGCAGTATTTT
15 | TRBJ2-4 | medium-sized | TRBD1 | TRBV28 | CASSPTGQGARIQYF | TGTGCCAGCAGCCCGACAGGGCAGGGCGCTCGCATTCAGTACTTC
14 | TRBJ1-5 | . | . | TRBV5-6 | CASSIRDGNQPQHF | TGTGCCAGCAGCATCCGGGACGGTAATCAGCCCCAGCATTTT
16 | TRBJ1-5 | . | TRBD1 | TRBV18 | CASSLAGTGAAQPQHF | TGTGCCAGCTCACTTGCCGGGACAGGGGCGGCCCAGCCCCAGCATTTT
15 | TRBJ1-5 | . | . | TRBV5-5 | CASSTGTQPSQPQHF | TGTGCCAGCAGCACCGGGACCCAACCCTCCCAGCCCCAGCATTTT
14 | TRBJ2-1 | . | TRBD2 | TRBV29-1 | CSVRVAGGSWEQFF | TGCAGCGTTCGTGTCGCGGGGGGGTCTTGGGAGCAGTTCTTC
17 | TRBJ2-6 | few | . | TRBV21-1 | CASSKSVGFGGANVLTF | TGTGCCAGCAGCAAATCGGTGGGGTTTGGCGGGGCCAACGTCCTGACTTTC
14 | TRBJ2-3 | few | TRBD2 | TRBV27 | CASREGVRTDTQYF | TGTGCCAGCCGGGAGGGGGTGAGGACAGATACGCAGTATTTT
12 | TRBJ1-4 | once | . | TRBV18 | CASSVTVEKLFF | TGTGCCAGCTCAGTAACTGTTGAAAAACTGTTTTTT
15 | TRBJ1-2 | medium-sized | TRBD1 | TRBV19 | CASSNRGGNFYGYTF | TGTGCCAGTAGTAACAGGGGAGGAAACTTCTATGGCTACACCTTC
14 | TRBJ1-5 | . | . | TRBV2 | CASRVEGSNQPQHF | TGTGCCAGCAGGGTGGAGGGAAGCAATCAGCCCCAGCATTTT
13 | TRBJ1-1 | . | . | TRBV12-3/TRBV12-4 | CASSRSEATEAFF | TGTGCCAGCAGTCGGTCGGAGGCCACTGAAGCTTTCTTT
15 | TRBJ2-7 | . | TRBD1 | TRBV5-1 | CASSPMGTGGEEQYF | TGCGCCAGCAGCCCTATGGGGACAGGGGGCGAGGAGCAGTACTTC
14 | TRBJ1-2 | . | . | TRBV29-1 | CSAIIGSDGQGYTF | TGCAGCGCCATAATAGGGTCGGACGGGCAGGGCTACACCTTC
15 | TRBJ1-1 | once | . | TRBV18 | CASSPSSTVNTEAFF | TGTGCCAGCTCACCAAGTAGTACGGTGAACACTGAAGCTTTCTTT
14 | TRBJ2-7 | . | . | TRBV27 | CASSLMNGGNEQYF | TGTGCCAGCAGTTTAATGAATGGGGGGAACGAGCAGTACTTC
14 | TRBJ1-4 | . | . | TRBV30 | CAWSNWVTDEKLFF | TGTGCCTGGAGTAACTGGGTGACAGATGAAAAACTGTTTTTT
15 | TRBJ1-2 | once | TRBD1 | TRBV11-2 | CASSPWDRIRYGYTF | TGTGCCAGCAGCCCCTGGGACAGAATACGCTATGGCTACACCTTC
15 | TRBJ2-1 | . | . | TRBV4-1 | CASSQASGGYNEQFF | TGCGCCAGCAGCCAAGCCTCAGGCGGCTACAATGAGCAGTTCTTC
16 | TRBJ1-5 | . | . | TRBV7-8 | CASSPAEGRKGQPQHF | TGTGCCAGCAGCCCGGCAGAAGGGCGGAAGGGTCAGCCCCAGCATTTT
14 | TRBJ2-2 | . | . | TRBV2 | CASKKVASTGELFF | TGTGCCAGCAAGAAGGTCGCGAGCACCGGGGAGCTGTTTTTT
14 | TRBJ1-5 | . | . | TRBV7-9 | CASSDSNSNQPQHF | TGTGCCAGCAGCGATAGTAATAGCAATCAGCCCCAGCATTTT
16 | TRBJ2-3 | . | TRBD2 | TRBV3-1/TRBV3-2 | CASSQDPAGGPDTQYF | TGTGCCAGCAGCCAAGATCCAGCGGGGGGGCCGGATACGCAGTATTTT
21 | TRBJ2-4 | . | TRBD2 | TRBV10-2 | CASSESMPLAGGRWAKNIQYF | TGCGCCAGCAGTGAGTCGATGCCCCTAGCGGGGGGGCGATGGGCCAAAAACATTCAGTACTTC
13 | TRBJ2-7 | . | TRBD1 | TRBV28 | CASRDRGLAEQYF | TGTGCCAGTCGGGACAGGGGGCTGGCGGAGCAGTACTTC
13 | TRBJ1-2 | . | . | TRBV3-1/TRBV3-2 | CASSLRGREGYTF | TGTGCCAGCAGCCTAAGGGGCCGGGAGGGCTACACCTTC
17 | TRBJ2-5 | . | TRBD2 | TRBV4-1 | CASSRGLAGAPQETQYF | TGCGCCAGCAGCCGCGGACTAGCGGGTGCCCCCCAAGAGACCCAGTACTTC
10 | TRBJ1-1 | . | . | TRBV29-1 | CSVDYTEAFF | TGCAGCGTTGACTACACTGAAGCTTTCTTT
15 | TRBJ2-7 | once | TRBD2 | TRBV6-5 | CASSYSPGGRDEQYF | TGTGCCAGCAGTTACTCCCCGGGGGGGAGAGACGAGCAGTACTTC
13 | TRBJ1-3 | . | TRBD1 | TRBV6-1 | CASSWDRGNTIYF | TGTGCCAGCTCATGGGACAGAGGAAACACCATATATTTT
15 | TRBJ1-3 | . | TRBD1 | TRBV10-3 | CAIRSTGDSGNTIYF | TGTGCCATCAGATCGACAGGGGACTCTGGAAACACCATATATTTT
15 | TRBJ1-2 | . | . | TRBV19 | CASSMGSAENYGYTF | TGTGCCAGTAGTATGGGGTCGGCAGAGAACTATGGCTACACCTTC
15 | TRBJ2-1 | . | TRBD2 | TRBV7-9 | CASSLSGGSYNEQFF | TGTGCCAGCAGCTTAAGCGGGGGGTCCTACAATGAGCAGTTCTTC
16 | TRBJ1-6 | . | TRBD1 | TRBV19 | CASSAERQGSNSPLHF | TGTGCCAGTAGTGCGGAGCGACAGGGCTCGAATTCACCCCTCCACTTT
19 | TRBJ2-6 | . | . | TRBV10-3 | CAISEEQLAVDSGANVLTF | TGTGCCATCAGTGAGGAACAGCTTGCTGTAGACTCTGGGGCCAACGTCCTGACTTTC
12 | TRBJ2-7 | . | . | TRBV2 | CASTYSSYEQYF | TGTGCCAGCACTTACAGCTCCTACGAGCAGTACTTC
14 | TRBJ2-7 | . | . | TRBV5-1 | CASSFSGHSYEQYF | TGCGCCAGCAGCTTCTCAGGGCACTCCTACGAGCAGTACTTC